This T cell receptor (beta chain) was observed in a study of blood T cell repertoires in COVID-19. Assay used: immunoSEQ multiplex PCR; TCRdb lists only in-frame clones, some missing. The sample has 210,000 or so clones; 75% to 90% are singletons. Concerning this clone: This same CDR3 is encoded by further DNA sequences in the sample.

The CDR3 is 11 amino acids. Trimming took 7 bases from V and 7 from J, leaving 10 bases between them. Per germline, CDR1 SQVTM and CDR2 ANQGSEA. Sequenced sample: peripheral blood. This sequence joins TRBV29-1 and TRBJ2-2, with a weak D call TRBD1 (5 bases). This clonotype was obtained from a human donor in a cohort sampled during active COVID-19. CDR3 loop: CSALRGGELFF. CDR3 DNA sequence: TGCAGCGCGCTAAGGGGCGGGGAGCTGTTTTTT.